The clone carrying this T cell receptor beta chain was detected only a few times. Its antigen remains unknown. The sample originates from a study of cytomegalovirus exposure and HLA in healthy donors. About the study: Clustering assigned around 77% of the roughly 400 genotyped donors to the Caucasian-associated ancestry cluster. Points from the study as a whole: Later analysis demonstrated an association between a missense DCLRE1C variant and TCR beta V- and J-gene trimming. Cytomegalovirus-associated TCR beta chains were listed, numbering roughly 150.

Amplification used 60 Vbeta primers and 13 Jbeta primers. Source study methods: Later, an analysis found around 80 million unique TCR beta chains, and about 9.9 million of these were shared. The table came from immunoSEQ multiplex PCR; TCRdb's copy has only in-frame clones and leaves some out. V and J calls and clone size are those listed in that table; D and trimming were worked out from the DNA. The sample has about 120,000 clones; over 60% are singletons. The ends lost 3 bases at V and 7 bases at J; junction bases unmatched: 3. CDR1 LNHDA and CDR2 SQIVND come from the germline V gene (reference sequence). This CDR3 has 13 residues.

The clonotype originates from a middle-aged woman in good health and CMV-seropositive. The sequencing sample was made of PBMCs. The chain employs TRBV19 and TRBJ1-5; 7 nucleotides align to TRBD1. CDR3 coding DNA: TGTGCCAGTAGTATGAGAGGGGGCCAGCCCCAGCATTTT. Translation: CASSMRGGQPQHF.